The next 4 T cell receptor beta chains were all read from a single sample in a study of CD8+CD57+ T cells in acquired aplastic anemia. TCR beta VDJ and CDR3 profiling used genomic DNA as template. Each CDR3 protein gets one entry after TCRdb re-called the reads with MiXCR. The sample includes 150,000 to 200,000 distinct CDR3 sequences, about three fifths of them seen just once. Input material: sorted CD4+, CD8+, or CD8+CD57+ T cells (not recorded which) from PBMCs. The receptors shown here come from a human donor in good health.

This clonotype was picked up many times. V and J are TRBV2 and TRBJ2-1; D may be TRBD1 (7 bases). The germline V gene encodes CDR1 SNHLY and CDR2 FYNNEI. The V and J ends lost 8 bases and 8 bases respectively, with 19 bases between them. The CDR3 extends over 14 amino acids. The CDR3 region is CASSRGGGDDEQFF. The CDR3 DNA sequence: TGTGCCAGCTCTCGAGGGGGCGGGGACGATGAGCAGTTCTTC.

A word on this clonotype: Germline is not matched at one junction end, which may reflect a read error. The CDR3 loop reads CASSGSTGGPHF. In DNA form, the CDR3 reads TGTGCCAGCAGCGGATCGACAGGGGGCCCACATTTT. The chain combines TRBV9 with TRBJ2-3; 10 positions agree with TRBD1. Germline-derived CDR1 and CDR2 are SGDLS and YYNGEE. The CDR3 spans 12 residues.

A note on this clonotype: This may be a read error, as it is one base from a much larger clone. This chain links TRBV5-5 with TRBJ2-1; 10 bases fit TRBD2. Germline-derived CDR1 and CDR2 are SGHKS and YYEKEE (reference sequence). The CDR3 contains 17 residues. This CDR3 is CAGSLEVASGSTHEQFF. CDR3 DNA sequence: TGTGCCGGCAGCTTGGAGGTAGCTAGCGGGAGTACCCATGAGCAGTTCTTC.

This clonotype appeared a single time. This rearrangement joins TRBV7-9 to TRBJ1-2; unclear D gene. The CDR3 is made up of 11 amino acids. Germline V gives CDR1 SEHNR, CDR2 FQNEAQ (reference sequence). Trimming cost V 5 bases and J 8 bases, with 9 bases left between them. CDR3 sequence: CASSHAEGYTF. CDR3 DNA: TGTGCCAGCAGCCACGCGGAGGGCTACACCTTC.